Listed below are T cell receptor beta chains from one sample, sequenced in a study of blood T cells in healthy people across ages. TCRdb re-called the 5' RACE reads through MiXCR, storing one row per CDR3 protein. The sample holds more than 1.4 million distinct CDR3 sequences; approximately 40% are singletons and the top ten take 7.9%. The sample taken for sequencing was blood. These receptor sequences come from a woman aged 18-35 years in good health. CDR3s include the opening cysteine and the closing phenylalanine or tryptophan. The order of the fields is J gene, clone size, D gene, V gene, CDR3 protein, CDR3 DNA. A D gene is named only where the DNA matches it firmly. Size values are once, few and many counts, or a class for expanded clones, and some rows have none.

TRBJ2-1	.	TRBD2	TRBV4-1	CASSQASGNHNEQFF	TGCGCCAGCAGCCAAGCTAGCGGGAACCACAATGAGCAGTTCTTC
TRBJ2-3	.	.	TRBV9	CASSVGGTNTDTQYF	TGTGCCAGCAGCGTGGGCGGAACAAACACAGATACGCAGTATTTT
TRBJ2-7	.	TRBD2	TRBV20-1	CSARESGGTYNEQYF	TGCAGTGCTAGAGAAAGCGGGGGGACCTACAATGAGCAGTACTTC
TRBJ1-4	few	TRBD1	TRBV3-1	CASSPRDRGSNEKLFF	TGTGCCAGCAGCCCCCGGGACAGGGGTTCTAATGAAAAACTGTTTTTT
TRBJ2-7	.	.	TRBV10-3	CAISLSDEQYF	TGTGCCATCAGCCTCTCGGACGAGCAGTACTTC
TRBJ2-5	many	TRBD2	TRBV2	CARQTSNSQETQYF	TGTGCCAGGCAGACTAGCAACTCCCAAGAGACCCAGTACTTC
TRBJ2-2	few	TRBD1	TRBV7-8	CASSRGTGPTGELFF	TGTGCCAGCAGCCGCGGGACAGGACCCACCGGGGAGCTGTTTTTT
TRBJ1-5	.	.	TRBV28	CATESGTNSNQPQHF	TGTGCCACCGAATCCGGGACAAATAGCAATCAGCCCCAGCATTTT
TRBJ2-7	many	.	TRBV4-1	CASSQVLDSSYEQYF	TGCGCCAGCAGCCAAGTGCTTGATAGCTCCTACGAGCAGTACTTC
TRBJ2-7	.	TRBD1	TRBV10-1	CASSEGQVPSYEQYF	TGCGCCAGCAGTGAGGGACAGGTTCCCTCCTACGAGCAGTACTTC
TRBJ2-3	.	TRBD2	TRBV2	CASSGPGLAGAGSTDTQYF	TGTGCCAGCAGCGGACCGGGACTAGCGGGGGCCGGTAGCACAGATACGCAGTATTTT
TRBJ2-7	.	.	TRBV12-5	CASGLVPRAGSSYEQYF	TGTGCTAGTGGTTTGGTACCTCGGGCAGGGAGTTCCTACGAGCAGTACTTC
TRBJ2-7	once	TRBD2	TRBV4-1	CASGQTPAGEAYEQYF	TGCGCCAGCGGCCAGACTCCAGCGGGGGAGGCCTACGAGCAGTACTTC
TRBJ2-1	.	.	TRBV6-1	CASSELRAGFHEQFF	TGTGCCAGCAGTGAACTCAGGGCTGGGTTTCATGAGCAGTTCTTC
TRBJ1-2	.	TRBD1	TRBV6-6	CASCYRDRAGGYTF	TGTGCCAGCTGCTACCGGGACAGGGCGGGTGGCTACACCTTC
TRBJ1-1	.	.	TRBV25-1	CASSVHGRGNTEAFF	TGTGCCAGCAGTGTACATGGCAGGGGGAACACTGAAGCTTTCTTT
TRBJ2-6	.	.	TRBV6-4	CASSDQAVVSSGANVLTF	TGTGCCAGCAGTGATCAGGCCGTCGTGAGCTCTGGGGCCAACGTCCTGACTTTC
TRBJ2-3	.	TRBD2	TRBV7-8	CASSSGLAGVLTDTQYF	TGTGCCAGCAGCTCGGGACTAGCGGGAGTTTTGACAGATACGCAGTATTTT
TRBJ2-5	.	TRBD1	TRBV3-1	CASSQEGSKGTDQETQYF	TGTGCCAGCAGCCAAGAGGGCTCCAAGGGGACAGACCAAGAGACCCAGTACTTC
TRBJ2-7	few	TRBD1	TRBV29-1	CSVVGPGQDNYEQYF	TGCAGCGTTGTGGGCCCGGGACAGGACAACTACGAGCAGTACTTC
TRBJ1-2	.	.	TRBV30	CAWSRTENGYTF	TGTGCCTGGAGTAGGACGGAAAATGGCTACACCTTC
TRBJ2-3	few	.	TRBV2	CASSAGGNDLDTQYF	TGTGCCAGCAGTGCAGGGGGGAACGACTTAGATACGCAGTATTTT
TRBJ1-1	many	.	TRBV7-3	CASSLNQGPAFF	TGTGCCAGCAGCTTAAATCAGGGGCCAGCTTTCTTT
TRBJ1-1	.	.	TRBV6-1	CASSNYENTEAFF	TGTGCCAGCAGCAACTACGAGAACACTGAAGCTTTCTTT
TRBJ2-7	.	TRBD2	TRBV5-1	CASSLRLAGGLSYEQYF	TGCGCCAGCAGCTTGAGGCTAGCGGGGGGCCTCTCCTACGAGCAGTACTTC
TRBJ2-1	.	TRBD1	TRBV24-1	CATSDNDRGPYNEQFF	TGTGCCACCAGTGATAACGACAGGGGGCCCTACAATGAGCAGTTCTTC
TRBJ1-2	few	TRBD1	TRBV30	CAWSPGQARYGYTF	TGTGCCTGGAGTCCCGGACAGGCCCGCTATGGCTACACCTTC
TRBJ2-4	.	.	TRBV27	CASSLGTPVYNEQYF	TGTGCCAGCAGTTTAGGGACCCCCGTCTACAATGAGCAGTACTTC
TRBJ2-3	.	TRBD2	TRBV3-1	CASSQESLAGITDTQYF	TGTGCCAGCAGCCAAGAATCGCTAGCGGGAATCACAGATACGCAGTATTTT
TRBJ1-5	.	TRBD1	TRBV7-9	CASSAPVRQGIYQPQHF	TGTGCCAGCAGCGCTCCGGTGAGACAGGGGATTTATCAGCCCCAGCATTTT
TRBJ2-1	.	.	TRBV6-1	CASTPPAYNEQFF	TGTGCCAGCACCCCACCGGCCTACAATGAGCAGTTCTTC
TRBJ2-1	few	TRBD2	TRBV7-2	CASSLGLAGKKGRNGSYNEQFF	TGTGCCAGCAGCTTAGGGCTAGCGGGAAAAAAGGGAAGGAATGGATCCTACAATGAGCAGTTCTTC
TRBJ2-7	.	TRBD1	TRBV6-1	CASQDRGKSSEQYF	TGTGCCAGTCAGGACAGGGGAAAGTCTAGCGAGCAGTACTTC
TRBJ2-3	many	TRBD2	TRBV20-1	CSARQNSGGALDTQYF	TGCAGTGCTAGGCAAAATAGCGGGGGGGCCTTGGATACGCAGTATTTT
TRBJ1-1	few	TRBD1	TRBV7-9	CASSPGQIMNTEAFF	TGTGCCAGCAGCCCGGGACAGATCATGAACACTGAAGCTTTCTTT
TRBJ1-4	.	.	TRBV20-1	CSAPREGGSYDEKLFF	TGCAGTGCTCCACGTGAGGGGGGAAGCTATGATGAAAAACTGTTTTTT
TRBJ2-7	.	.	TRBV20-1	CSVAARSYEQYF	TGCAGTGTAGCGGCAAGATCCTACGAGCAGTACTTC
TRBJ1-4	.	.	TRBV4-1	CASSQSGPEKLFF	TGCGCCAGCAGCCAGTCGGGACCTGAAAAACTGTTTTTT
TRBJ2-1	few	TRBD2	TRBV11-2	CASSAREALLYNEQFF	TGTGCCAGCAGCGCGCGGGAGGCCCTCCTCTACAATGAGCAGTTCTTC
TRBJ2-1	.	TRBD2	TRBV6-2/TRBV6-3	CASSYSRAASGWREQFF	TGTGCCAGCAGTTACTCGCGTGCGGCTAGCGGGTGGCGTGAGCAGTTCTTC